These T cell receptor beta chains were read from a single sample in a study of T-cell memory formation after mild COVID-19. TCRdb redid the calling of the 5' RACE reads with MiXCR, one entry per CDR3 protein. The sample consists of under 250,000 distinct CDR3 sequences, over 15% of them appearing once. Specimen: PBMCs or a T cell subset sorted from them (not recorded which). The receptor source for this set is an adult woman who had mild COVID-19 (a few samples of this study predate the infection). Cell type and time point are not known. CDR3s include the opening cysteine and the closing phenylalanine or tryptophan. The D gene is left open where the match is weak. Clone sizes are given selectively: once, few, many, or a class where the clone is expanded.

V gene	D gene	J gene	clone size	CDR3 protein	CDR3 DNA
TRBV5-1	NA	TRBJ1-1	few	CASSLSGTSGTEAFF	TGCGCCAGCAGCCTTTCCGGGACATCAGGCACTGAAGCTTTCTTT
TRBV6-5	NA	TRBJ2-5	NA	CASSEGTQETQYF	TGTGCCAGCAGTGAGGGGACTCAAGAGACCCAGTACTTC
TRBV12-3/TRBV12-4	TRBD2	TRBJ2-3	NA	CASSPRYASGGSRDTQYF	TGTGCCAGCAGTCCCCGGTACGCGAGCGGGGGATCTCGGGATACGCAGTATTTT
TRBV12-3/TRBV12-4	NA	TRBJ2-7	few	CASRGSYEQYF	TGTGCCAGTCGGGGATCCTACGAGCAGTACTTC
TRBV7-2	NA	TRBJ1-2	NA	CASSPDNRYGYTF	TGTGCCAGCAGCCCAGACAACCGCTATGGCTACACCTTC
TRBV5-5	TRBD1	TRBJ2-2	many	CASSSWTGANTGELFF	TGTGCCAGCAGCTCGTGGACAGGCGCGAACACCGGGGAGCTGTTTTTT
TRBV3-1	NA	TRBJ2-7	NA	CASSQGQLTHEQYF	TGTGCCAGCAGCCAAGGACAACTGACCCACGAGCAGTACTTC
TRBV24-1	NA	TRBJ2-4	few	CATSDSGGTKNIQYF	TGTGCCACCAGTGATTCAGGAGGTACCAAAAACATTCAGTACTTC
TRBV7-2	TRBD2	TRBJ2-1	many	CASSLGGRGNEQFF	TGTGCCAGCAGCTTAGGAGGGAGGGGTAATGAGCAGTTCTTC
TRBV18	NA	TRBJ2-7	NA	CASSPPGYYEQYF	TGTGCCAGCTCACCACCGGGGTACTACGAGCAGTACTTC